This is a list of T cell receptor beta chains from one sample in a study of response to subunit inactivated influenza vaccine. TCRdb itself ran the RT-PCR reads through MiXCR, one entry per CDR3 protein. Of about 650,000 distinct CDR3 sequences in the sample, 14% were seen once. This material consisted of PBMCs from blood, taken 14 days before vaccination. The receptors stem from a man aged 50 to 59 who received an inactivated influenza vaccine. Both conserved end residues are part of each CDR3. Each record gives: D gene, V gene, J gene, CDR3 protein. The D gene is left open where the match is weak.

D: TRBD1
V: TRBV4-2
J: TRBJ2-7
CDR3: CASSQEGQGLEQYF

D: NA
V: TRBV4-1
J: TRBJ2-7
CDR3: CASSQDVGGAEQYF

D: NA
V: TRBV5-1
J: TRBJ2-3
CDR3: CASSLASASGSTDTQYF

D: TRBD2
V: TRBV4-2
J: TRBJ2-7
CDR3: CASSQVSSGSSYEQYF

D: NA
V: TRBV5-1
J: TRBJ1-3
CDR3: CASSLEGSSGNTIYF

D: TRBD2
V: TRBV6-1
J: TRBJ2-7
CDR3: CASSTSGLADLGEQYF

D: TRBD1
V: TRBV18
J: TRBJ1-2
CDR3: CASSPPGTVQSGYTF

D: NA
V: TRBV29-1
J: TRBJ2-3
CDR3: CSLRDGNTDTQYF

D: TRBD2
V: TRBV28
J: TRBJ2-2
CDR3: CASSSGLAGELFF

D: NA
V: TRBV4-3
J: TRBJ2-7
CDR3: CASSQDLTGPYEQYF

D: NA
V: TRBV5-1
J: TRBJ2-2
CDR3: CASSLGTLAGELFF

D: TRBD2
V: TRBV3-1
J: TRBJ2-5
CDR3: CASSQGSGGRGTQYF

D: NA
V: TRBV28
J: TRBJ2-1
CDR3: CASSLQGGAFLYNEQFF

D: NA
V: TRBV4-2
J: TRBJ1-3
CDR3: CASSQAPGNSGNTIYF

D: TRBD1
V: TRBV11-2
J: TRBJ1-1
CDR3: CASSSHRGHLNTEAFF

D: TRBD2
V: TRBV7-2
J: TRBJ2-1
CDR3: CASLGLAGGEQFF

D: NA
V: TRBV6-5
J: TRBJ2-3
CDR3: CASSSLWSRRTSTDTQYF

D: TRBD1
V: TRBV27
J: TRBJ2-5
CDR3: CASSLAGGKETQYF

D: NA
V: TRBV10-3
J: TRBJ2-7
CDR3: CAISEGPGKKSYEQYF

D: NA
V: TRBV6-2/TRBV6-3
J: TRBJ1-4
CDR3: CASSYRRQDEKLFF

D: NA
V: TRBV11-2
J: TRBJ2-5
CDR3: CASSSRGRAREETQYF

D: TRBD1
V: TRBV7-9
J: TRBJ1-4
CDR3: CASSAGQKFNEKLFF

D: TRBD2
V: TRBV24-1
J: TRBJ2-1
CDR3: CATSDLSGGAESEQFF

D: TRBD2
V: TRBV20-1
J: TRBJ2-7
CDR3: CSARGLAGSEQYF

D: TRBD2
V: TRBV12-3/TRBV12-4
J: TRBJ2-3
CDR3: CASSNSPSGPAADTQYF

D: NA
V: TRBV2
J: TRBJ1-3
CDR3: CASSEGRRVSGNTIYF

D: NA
V: TRBV12-3/TRBV12-4
J: TRBJ2-7
CDR3: CASSFTGLHYF

D: NA
V: TRBV18
J: TRBJ2-7
CDR3: CASFSQSGTQPTF

D: NA
V: TRBV7-2
J: TRBJ2-7
CDR3: CASSFTNYEQYF

D: TRBD1
V: TRBV7-2
J: TRBJ2-5
CDR3: CASSYGDRAQETQYF

D: NA
V: TRBV4-3
J: TRBJ2-1
CDR3: CASSRYAGRDRNEQFF

D: TRBD2
V: TRBV6-1
J: TRBJ2-1
CDR3: CASSGAGTIYNEQFF

D: NA
V: TRBV4-2
J: TRBJ1-4
CDR3: CASSQSDRGQINEKLFF

D: NA
V: TRBV19
J: TRBJ1-2
CDR3: CASSPEGPSWVLGYTF

D: NA
V: TRBV30
J: TRBJ2-1
CDR3: CAWGTDLKHEQFF

D: NA
V: TRBV7-2
J: TRBJ2-7
CDR3: CASSLGPGDYEQYF

D: TRBD1
V: TRBV3-1
J: TRBJ2-7
CDR3: CASSQGMDRGEQYF

D: NA
V: TRBV14
J: TRBJ2-3
CDR3: CASSPLTVTDTQYF

D: NA
V: TRBV25-1
J: TRBJ2-5
CDR3: CASSEHREQETQYF

D: TRBD1
V: TRBV15
J: TRBJ2-5
CDR3: CATSTRGSSTETQYF